Given below is one T cell receptor beta chain in context. This record comes from a study of patients and donors after allogeneic stem cell transplantation. TCRdb reprocessed the RT-PCR reads via MiXCR and lists one record per CDR3 protein. Of hundreds of thousands of distinct CDR3 sequences listed, roughly 17% are singletons. This clonotype was obtained from a human donor who was either an allogeneic HSCT recipient or a stem cell or donor lymphocyte infusion donor (not recorded which). It is not recorded whose cells these are; they may come from a transplant donor. The sequenced sample was blood, either unsorted or a sorted T cell fraction (not recorded which).

CDR3 nucleotide sequence: TGTGCCAGCAGTTTCGCAGGGGGCGACTATGGCTACACCTTC. It encodes CASSFAGGDYGYTF. The rearrangement links TRBV27 to TRBJ1-2; 8 bases are a match to TRBD1. Trimming cost V 3 bases and J 3 bases; bases outside gene matches: 3. Germline CDR1 is MNHEY and CDR2 is SMNVEV (reference sequence). CDR3 length equals 14 residues.